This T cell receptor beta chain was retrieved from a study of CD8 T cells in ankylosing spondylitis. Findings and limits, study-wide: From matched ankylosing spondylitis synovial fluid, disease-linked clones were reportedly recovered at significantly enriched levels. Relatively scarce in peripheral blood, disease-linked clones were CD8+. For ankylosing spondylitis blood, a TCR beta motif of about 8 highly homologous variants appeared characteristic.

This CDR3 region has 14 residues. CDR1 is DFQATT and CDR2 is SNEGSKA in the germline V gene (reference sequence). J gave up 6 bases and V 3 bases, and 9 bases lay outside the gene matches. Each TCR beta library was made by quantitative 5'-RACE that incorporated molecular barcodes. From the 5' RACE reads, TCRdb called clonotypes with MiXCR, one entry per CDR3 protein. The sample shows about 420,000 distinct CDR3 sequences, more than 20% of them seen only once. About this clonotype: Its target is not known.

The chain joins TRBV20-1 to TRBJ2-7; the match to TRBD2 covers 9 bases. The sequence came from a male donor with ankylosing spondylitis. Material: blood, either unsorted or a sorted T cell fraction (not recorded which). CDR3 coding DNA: TGCAGTGCTAGTCGGGCTAGCGGGACTCCCGAGCAGTACTTC. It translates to CSASRASGTPEQYF.